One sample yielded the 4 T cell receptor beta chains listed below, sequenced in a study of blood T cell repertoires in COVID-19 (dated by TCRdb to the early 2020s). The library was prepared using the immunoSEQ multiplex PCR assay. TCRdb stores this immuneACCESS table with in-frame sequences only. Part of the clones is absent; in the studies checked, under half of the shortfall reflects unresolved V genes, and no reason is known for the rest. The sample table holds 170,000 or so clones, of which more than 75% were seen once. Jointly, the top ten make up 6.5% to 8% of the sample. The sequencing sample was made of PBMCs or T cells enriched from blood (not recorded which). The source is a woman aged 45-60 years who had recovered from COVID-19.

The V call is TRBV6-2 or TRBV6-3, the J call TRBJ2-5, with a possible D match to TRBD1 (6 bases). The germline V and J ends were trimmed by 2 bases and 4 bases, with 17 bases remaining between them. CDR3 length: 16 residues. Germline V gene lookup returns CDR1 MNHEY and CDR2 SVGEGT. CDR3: CASSYGQMSQGETQYF. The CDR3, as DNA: TGTGCCAGCAGTTACGGACAGATGTCCCAGGGAGAGACCCAGTACTTC.

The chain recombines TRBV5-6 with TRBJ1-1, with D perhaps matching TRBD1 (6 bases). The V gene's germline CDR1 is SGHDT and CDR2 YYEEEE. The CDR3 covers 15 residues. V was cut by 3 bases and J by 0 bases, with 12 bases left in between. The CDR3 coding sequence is TGTGCCAGCAGCTGGGTCAGGGGAATGAACACTGAAGCTTTCTTT. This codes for CASSWVRGMNTEAFF.

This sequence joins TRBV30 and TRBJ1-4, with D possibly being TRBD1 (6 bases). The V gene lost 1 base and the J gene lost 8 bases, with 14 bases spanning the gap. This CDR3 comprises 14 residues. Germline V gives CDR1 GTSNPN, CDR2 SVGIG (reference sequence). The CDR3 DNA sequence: TGTGCCTGGAGTGCTGGGGGGGCTGGAGAAAAACTGTTTTTT. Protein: CAWSAGGAGEKLFF.

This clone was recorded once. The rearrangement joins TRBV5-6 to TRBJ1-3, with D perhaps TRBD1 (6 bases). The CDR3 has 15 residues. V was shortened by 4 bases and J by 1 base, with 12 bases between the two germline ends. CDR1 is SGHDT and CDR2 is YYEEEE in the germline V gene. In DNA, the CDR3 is TGTGCCAGCAGCAGTACAGGGCGATCTGGAAACACCATATATTTT. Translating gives CASSSTGRSGNTIYF.